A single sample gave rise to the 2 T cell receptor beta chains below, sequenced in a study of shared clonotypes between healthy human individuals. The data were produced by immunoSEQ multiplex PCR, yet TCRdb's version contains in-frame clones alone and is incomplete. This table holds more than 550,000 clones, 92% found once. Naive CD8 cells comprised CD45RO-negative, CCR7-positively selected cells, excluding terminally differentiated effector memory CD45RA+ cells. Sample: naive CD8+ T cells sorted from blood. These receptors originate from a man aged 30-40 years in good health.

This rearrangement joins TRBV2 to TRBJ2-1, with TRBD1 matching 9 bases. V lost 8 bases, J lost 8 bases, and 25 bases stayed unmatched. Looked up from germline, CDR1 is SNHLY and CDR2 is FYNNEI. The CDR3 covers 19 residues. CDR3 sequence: CASLGRSGTGRFIADEQFF. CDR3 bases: TGTGCCAGCTTGGGTCGCTCCGGGACAGGGAGGTTTATAGCCGATGAGCAGTTCTTC.

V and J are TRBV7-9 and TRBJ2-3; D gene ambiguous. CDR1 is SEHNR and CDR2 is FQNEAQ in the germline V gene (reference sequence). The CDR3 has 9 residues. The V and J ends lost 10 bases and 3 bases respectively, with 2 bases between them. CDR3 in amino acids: CANTDTQYF. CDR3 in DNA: TGTGCCAATACAGATACGCAGTATTTT.